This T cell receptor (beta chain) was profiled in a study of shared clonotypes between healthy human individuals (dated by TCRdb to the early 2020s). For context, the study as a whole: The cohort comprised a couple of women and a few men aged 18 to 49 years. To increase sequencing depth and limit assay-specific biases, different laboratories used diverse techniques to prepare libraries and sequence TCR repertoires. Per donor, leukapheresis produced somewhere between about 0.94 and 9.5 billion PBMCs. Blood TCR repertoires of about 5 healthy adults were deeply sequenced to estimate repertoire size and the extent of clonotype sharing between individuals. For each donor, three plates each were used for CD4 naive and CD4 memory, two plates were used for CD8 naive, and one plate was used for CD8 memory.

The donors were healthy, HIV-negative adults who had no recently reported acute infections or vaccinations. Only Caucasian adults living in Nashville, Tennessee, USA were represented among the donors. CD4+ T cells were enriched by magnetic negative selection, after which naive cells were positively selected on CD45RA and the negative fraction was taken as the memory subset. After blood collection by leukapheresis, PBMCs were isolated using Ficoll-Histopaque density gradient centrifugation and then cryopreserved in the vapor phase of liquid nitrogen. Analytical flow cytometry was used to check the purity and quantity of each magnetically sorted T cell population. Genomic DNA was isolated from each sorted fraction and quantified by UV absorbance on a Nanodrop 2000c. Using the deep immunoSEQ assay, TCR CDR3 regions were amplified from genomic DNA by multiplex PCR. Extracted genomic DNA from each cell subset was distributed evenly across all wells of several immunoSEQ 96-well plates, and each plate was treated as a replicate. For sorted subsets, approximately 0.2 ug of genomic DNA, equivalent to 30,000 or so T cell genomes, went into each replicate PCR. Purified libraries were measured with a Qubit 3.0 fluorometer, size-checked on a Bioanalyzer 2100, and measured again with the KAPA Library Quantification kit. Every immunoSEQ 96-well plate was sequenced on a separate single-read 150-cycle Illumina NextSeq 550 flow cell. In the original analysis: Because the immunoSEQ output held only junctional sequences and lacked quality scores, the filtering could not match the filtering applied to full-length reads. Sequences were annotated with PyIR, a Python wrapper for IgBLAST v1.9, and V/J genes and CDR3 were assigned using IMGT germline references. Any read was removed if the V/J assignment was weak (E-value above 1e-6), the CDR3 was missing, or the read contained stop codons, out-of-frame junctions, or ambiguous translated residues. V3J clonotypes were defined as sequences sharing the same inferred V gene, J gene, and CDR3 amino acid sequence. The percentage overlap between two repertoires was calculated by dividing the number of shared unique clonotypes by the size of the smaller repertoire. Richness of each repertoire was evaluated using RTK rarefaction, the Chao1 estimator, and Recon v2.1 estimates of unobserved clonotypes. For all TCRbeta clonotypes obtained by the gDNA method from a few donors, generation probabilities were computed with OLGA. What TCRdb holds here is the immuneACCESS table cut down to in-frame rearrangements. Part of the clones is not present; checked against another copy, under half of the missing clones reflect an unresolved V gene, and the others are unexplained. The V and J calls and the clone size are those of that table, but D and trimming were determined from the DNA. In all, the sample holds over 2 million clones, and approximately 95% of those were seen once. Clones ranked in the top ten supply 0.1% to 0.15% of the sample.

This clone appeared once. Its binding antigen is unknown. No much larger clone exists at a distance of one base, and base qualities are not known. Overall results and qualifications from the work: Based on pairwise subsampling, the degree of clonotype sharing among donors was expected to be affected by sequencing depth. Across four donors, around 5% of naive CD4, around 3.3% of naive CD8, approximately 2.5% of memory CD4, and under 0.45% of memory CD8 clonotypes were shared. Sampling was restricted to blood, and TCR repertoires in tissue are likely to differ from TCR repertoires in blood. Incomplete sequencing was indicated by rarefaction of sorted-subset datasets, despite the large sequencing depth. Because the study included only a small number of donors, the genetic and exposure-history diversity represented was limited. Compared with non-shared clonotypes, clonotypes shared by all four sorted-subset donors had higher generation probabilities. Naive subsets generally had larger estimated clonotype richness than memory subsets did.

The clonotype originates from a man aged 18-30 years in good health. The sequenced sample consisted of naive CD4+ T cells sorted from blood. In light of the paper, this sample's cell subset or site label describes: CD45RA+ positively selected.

The bases are TGCGCCAGCAGCAAAAGGGGACTAGCTTTCTTT. Translated, this gives CASSKRGLAFF. The chain was built from TRBV23-1 and TRBJ1-1; TRBD1 could be the D gene, as 5 bases match. TRBV23-1 is an ORF; its function is uncertain. V is reduced by 6 bases and J by 10 bases, leaving a spacing of 12 bases between them. The CDR3 runs 11 amino acids, cysteine and phenylalanine included. Left in the record is the CDR3 DNA by itself, 33 bases read in frame from the first base.